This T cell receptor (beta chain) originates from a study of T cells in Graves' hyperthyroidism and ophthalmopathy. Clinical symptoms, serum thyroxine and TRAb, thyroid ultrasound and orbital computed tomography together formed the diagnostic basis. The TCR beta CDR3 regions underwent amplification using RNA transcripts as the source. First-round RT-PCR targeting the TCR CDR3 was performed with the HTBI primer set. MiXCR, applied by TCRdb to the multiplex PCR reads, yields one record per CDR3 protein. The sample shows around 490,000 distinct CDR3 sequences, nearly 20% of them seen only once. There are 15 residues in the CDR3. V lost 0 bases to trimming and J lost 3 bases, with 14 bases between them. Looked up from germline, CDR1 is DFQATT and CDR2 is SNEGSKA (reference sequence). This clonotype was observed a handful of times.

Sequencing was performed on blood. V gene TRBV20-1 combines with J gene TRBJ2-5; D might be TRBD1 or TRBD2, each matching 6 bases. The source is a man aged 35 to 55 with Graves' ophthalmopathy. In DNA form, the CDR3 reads TGCAGTGCTAGAGACCCGCGGGACACCAAAGAGACCCAGTACTTC. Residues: CSARDPRDTKETQYF.